The clone carrying this T cell receptor beta chain was seen repeatedly, ten times or more. A much larger clonotype is one base distant, so this may be a read error. CDR3 length: 14 residues. The V and J ends lost 3 bases and 6 bases, in that order; junction bases with no gene match: 4. Germline V CDR1 and CDR2: MGHDK, SYGVNS. For sequencing, patients were chosen who had shown expansion of CD8+CD57+ cells by flow cytometry. The data were obtained in a study of CD8+CD57+ T cells in acquired aplastic anemia. Across the whole study: The DNA of sorted CD4+ and CD8+ cells averaged about 3 ug.

Genomic DNA templated the TCR beta VDJ and CDR3 profiling. TCRdb ran MiXCR on the reads and lists one entry per CDR3 protein. The sample includes 200,000 or so distinct CDR3 sequences, 48% of them seen just once. The V gene is TRBV25-1, the J gene TRBJ2-7; 11 bases map to TRBD1. The source is a human donor with aplastic anemia. The sequenced sample consisted of sorted CD4+, CD8+, or CD8+CD57+ T cells (not recorded which) from PBMCs. CDR3 in amino acids: CASSDGQGACEQYF. In DNA form, the CDR3 reads TGTGCCAGCAGTGATGGACAGGGGGCTTGCGAGCAGTACTTC.